This is a list of T cell receptor beta chains from one sample in a study of shared clonotypes between healthy human individuals. Sequenced by immunoSEQ multiplex PCR; TCRdb stores in-frame clones only, minus some. The sample consists of 2,100,000 or so clones, approximately 96% of them appearing once. Sequenced input: naive CD4+ T cells sorted from blood. All receptors come from a man aged 18 to 30 in good health. The CDR3 runs from the conserved cysteine through the conserved F or W. Fields, in order: V gene, clone size, D gene, J gene, CDR3 protein, CDR3 DNA. D genes are given only for firm matches. Part of the rows lack a size; the others show once, few, many or a class for expanded clones.

V: TRBV19
size: -
D: TRBD2
J: TRBJ2-7
CDR3: CASSIGRGYEQYF
DNA: TGTGCCAGTAGTATTGGGAGGGGATACGAGCAGTACTTC

V: TRBV5-5
size: -
D: -
J: TRBJ2-2
CDR3: CASSWTSYNTGELFF
DNA: TGTGCCAGCAGCTGGACGAGCTATAACACCGGGGAGCTGTTTTTT

V: TRBV27
size: -
D: -
J: TRBJ1-6
CDR3: CASQRDGDNSPLHF
DNA: TGTGCCAGCCAAAGGGATGGAGATAATTCACCCCTCCACTTT

V: TRBV6-1
size: -
D: -
J: TRBJ2-3
CDR3: CASSVLVGGTDTQYF
DNA: TGTGCCAGCAGTGTTTTAGTGGGAGGCACAGATACGCAGTATTTT

V: TRBV27
size: -
D: TRBD1
J: TRBJ1-2
CDR3: CASTGTGVGYTF
DNA: TGTGCCAGTACCGGGACAGGGGTCGGCTACACCTTC

V: TRBV14
size: -
D: -
J: TRBJ2-7
CDR3: CASSPSAAYEQYF
DNA: TGTGCCAGCAGCCCGTCAGCAGCCTACGAGCAGTACTTC

V: TRBV20-1
size: -
D: -
J: TRBJ2-5
CDR3: CSAIPQETQYF
DNA: TGCAGTGCTATACCCCAGGAGACCCAGTACTTC

V: TRBV11-2
size: -
D: TRBD1
J: TRBJ2-1
CDR3: CASSSRTGGSYNEQFF
DNA: TGTGCCAGCAGCTCCCGGACAGGGGGCTCCTACAATGAGCAGTTCTTC

V: TRBV11-2
size: -
D: -
J: TRBJ2-7
CDR3: CASSPPWDSLYEQYF
DNA: TGTGCCAGCAGCCCTCCATGGGACTCCCTCTACGAGCAGTACTTC

V: TRBV10-3
size: once
D: TRBD1
J: TRBJ1-1
CDR3: CAISEGQGLRGGGEAFF
DNA: TGTGCCATCAGTGAAGGACAGGGTTTGCGCGGGGGCGGTGAAGCTTTCTTT

V: TRBV5-1
size: -
D: -
J: TRBJ2-5
CDR3: CASSLGDYQETQYF
DNA: TGCGCCAGCAGCTTGGGGGATTACCAAGAGACCCAGTACTTC

V: TRBV30
size: -
D: -
J: TRBJ2-5
CDR3: CAWRQRREETQYF
DNA: TGTGCCTGGAGGCAAAGGAGGGAGGAGACCCAGTACTTC

V: TRBV10-1
size: few
D: -
J: TRBJ1-2
CDR3: CASSESANYGYTF
DNA: TGCGCCAGCAGTGAGTCAGCGAACTATGGCTACACCTTC

V: TRBV11-2
size: -
D: TRBD1
J: TRBJ1-5
CDR3: CASSPTGVRGPQHF
DNA: TGTGCCAGCAGCCCGACAGGGGTCCGTGGGCCCCAGCATTTT

V: TRBV5-4
size: -
D: -
J: TRBJ1-1
CDR3: CASSLEGWAGNTEAFF
DNA: TGTGCCAGCAGCTTGGAAGGTTGGGCGGGGAACACTGAAGCTTTCTTT

V: TRBV6-4
size: -
D: TRBD1
J: TRBJ1-6
CDR3: CASSETGANSPLHF
DNA: TGTGCCAGCAGCGAGACAGGGGCAAATTCACCCCTCCACTTT

V: TRBV7-2
size: once
D: -
J: TRBJ2-7
CDR3: CASSLLQGSYEQYF
DNA: TGTGCCAGCAGCTTATTACAGGGCTCCTACGAGCAGTACTTC

V: TRBV29-1
size: -
D: -
J: TRBJ2-2
CDR3: CSVGERGHGELFF
DNA: TGCAGCGTTGGGGAAAGAGGTCACGGGGAGCTGTTTTTT

V: TRBV7-6
size: -
D: -
J: TRBJ2-7
CDR3: CASSSRGVHEQYF
DNA: TGTGCCAGCAGCTCGAGGGGAGTCCACGAGCAGTACTTC

V: TRBV5-1
size: -
D: TRBD1
J: TRBJ2-2
CDR3: CASTRRMGQWNTGELFF
DNA: TGCGCCAGCACGAGAAGGATGGGACAGTGGAACACCGGGGAGCTGTTTTTT